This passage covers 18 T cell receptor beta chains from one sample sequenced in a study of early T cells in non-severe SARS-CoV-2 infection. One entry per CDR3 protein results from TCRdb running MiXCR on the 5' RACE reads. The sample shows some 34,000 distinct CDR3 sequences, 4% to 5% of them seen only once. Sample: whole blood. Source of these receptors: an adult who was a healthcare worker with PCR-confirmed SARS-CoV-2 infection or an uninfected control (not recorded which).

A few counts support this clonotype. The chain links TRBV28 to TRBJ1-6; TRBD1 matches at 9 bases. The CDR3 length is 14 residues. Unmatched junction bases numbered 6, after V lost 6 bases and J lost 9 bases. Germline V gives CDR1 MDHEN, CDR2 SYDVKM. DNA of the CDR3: TGTGCCAGCAGACAGGGGGCGCCGGGTTCACCCCTCCACTTT. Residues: CASRQGAPGSPLHF. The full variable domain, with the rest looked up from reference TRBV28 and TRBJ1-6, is DVKVTQSSRYLVKRTGEKVFLECVQDMDHENMFWYRQDPGLGLRLIYFSYDVKMKEKGDIPEGYSVSREKKERFSLILESASTNQTSMYLCASRQGAPGSPLHFGNGTRLTVT.

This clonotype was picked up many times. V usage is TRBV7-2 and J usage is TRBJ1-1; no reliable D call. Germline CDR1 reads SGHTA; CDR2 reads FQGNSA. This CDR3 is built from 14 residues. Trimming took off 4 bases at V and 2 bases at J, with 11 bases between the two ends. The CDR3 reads CASSSRASNTEAFF. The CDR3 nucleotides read TGTGCCAGCAGCTCGAGGGCATCCAACACTGAAGCTTTCTTT.

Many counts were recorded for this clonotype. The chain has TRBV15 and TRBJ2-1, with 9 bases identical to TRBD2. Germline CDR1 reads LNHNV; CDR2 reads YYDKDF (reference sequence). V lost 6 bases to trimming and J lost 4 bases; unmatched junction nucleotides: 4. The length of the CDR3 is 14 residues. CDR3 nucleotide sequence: TGTGCCACCAGGGTAGCGGGGGAGTACAATGAGCAGTTCTTC. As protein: CATRVAGEYNEQFF.

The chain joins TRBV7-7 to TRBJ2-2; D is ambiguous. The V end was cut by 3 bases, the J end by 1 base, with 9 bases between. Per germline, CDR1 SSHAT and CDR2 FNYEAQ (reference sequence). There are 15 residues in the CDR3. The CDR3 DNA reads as TGTGCCAGCAGCTTTTCTTCTGTGAACACCGGGGAGCTGTTTTTT. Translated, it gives CASSFSSVNTGELFF.

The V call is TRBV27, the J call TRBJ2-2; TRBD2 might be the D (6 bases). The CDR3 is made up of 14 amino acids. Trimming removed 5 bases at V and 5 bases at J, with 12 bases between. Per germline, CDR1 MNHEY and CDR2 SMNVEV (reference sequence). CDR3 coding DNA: TGTGCCAGCAGTAGGCGGGGTCGTACCGGGGAGCTGTTTTTT. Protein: CASSRRGRTGELFF.

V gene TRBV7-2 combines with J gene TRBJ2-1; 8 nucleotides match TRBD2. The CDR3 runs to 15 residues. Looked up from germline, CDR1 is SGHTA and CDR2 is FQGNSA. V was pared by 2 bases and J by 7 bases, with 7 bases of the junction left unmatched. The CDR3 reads CASSLHGGAGNEQFF. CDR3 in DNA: TGTGCCAGCAGCTTACACGGGGGGGCAGGGAATGAGCAGTTCTTC.

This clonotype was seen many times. The CDR3 sequence: CASSRDSPLHF. The CDR3 DNA follows: TGTGCCAGCTCTCGGGATTCACCCCTCCACTTT. This rearrangement joins TRBV5-6 to TRBJ1-6, with no clear D. Trimming stripped 7 bases from V and 8 bases from J, with 7 bases between. The CDR3 is 11 amino acids. Germline V gene data show CDR1 as SGHDT and CDR2 as YYEEEE.

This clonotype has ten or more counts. This chain's CDR3 is CSAGGTEAFF. CDR3 in DNA: TGCAGTGCTGGGGGGACTGAAGCTTTCTTT. The chain has TRBV20-1 and TRBJ1-1, with D possibly being TRBD1 (5 bases). This CDR3 is 10 amino acids long. CDR1 and CDR2 from the germline V gene are DFQATT and SNEGSKA (reference sequence). The V and J ends lost 5 bases and 5 bases respectively, with 6 bases between them.

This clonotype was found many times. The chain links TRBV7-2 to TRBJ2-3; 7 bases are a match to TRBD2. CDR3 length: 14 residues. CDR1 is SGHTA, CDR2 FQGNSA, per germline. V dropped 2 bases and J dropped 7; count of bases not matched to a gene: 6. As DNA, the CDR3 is TGTGCCAGCAGCTTATCGGGGGGTCTTAATACGCAGTATTTT. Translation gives CASSLSGGLNTQYF.

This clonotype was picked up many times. The CDR3 loop reads CASSVGTGDEKLFF. The DNA of the CDR3 is TGTGCCAGCAGCGTCGGGACAGGGGATGAAAAACTGTTTTTT. V and J are TRBV7-9 and TRBJ1-4; TRBD1 matches at 10 bases. The length of the CDR3 is 14 residues. The germline V gene encodes CDR1 SEHNR and CDR2 FQNEAQ (reference sequence). With V trimmed by 5 bases and J by 6 bases, 3 bases remained unmatched.

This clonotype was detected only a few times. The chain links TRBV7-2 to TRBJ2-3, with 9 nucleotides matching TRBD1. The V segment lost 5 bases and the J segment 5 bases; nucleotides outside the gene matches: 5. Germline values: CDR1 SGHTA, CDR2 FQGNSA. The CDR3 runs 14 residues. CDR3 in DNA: TGTGCCAGCAGCAGACAGGGGGTAATAGATACGCAGTATTTT. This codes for CASSRQGVIDTQYF.

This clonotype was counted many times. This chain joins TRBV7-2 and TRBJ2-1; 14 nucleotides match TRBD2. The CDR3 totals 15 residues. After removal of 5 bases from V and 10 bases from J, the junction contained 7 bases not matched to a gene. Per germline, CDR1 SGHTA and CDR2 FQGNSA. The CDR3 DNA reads TGTGCCAGCAGCCCGGGGACTAGCGGGGGAAGAGAGCAGTTCTTC. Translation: CASSPGTSGGREQFF. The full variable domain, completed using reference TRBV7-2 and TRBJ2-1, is GAGVSQSPSNKVTEKGKDVELRCDPISGHTALYWYRQSLGQGLEFLIYFQGNSAPDKSGLPSDRFSAERTGGSVSTLTIQRTQQEDSAVYLCASSPGTSGGREQFFGPGTRLTVL.

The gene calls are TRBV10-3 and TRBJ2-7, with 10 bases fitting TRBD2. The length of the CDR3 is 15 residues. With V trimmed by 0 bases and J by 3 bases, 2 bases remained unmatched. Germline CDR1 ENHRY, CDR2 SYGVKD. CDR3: CAISESSGGRYEQYF. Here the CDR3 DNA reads TGTGCCATCAGTGAGTCTAGCGGGGGGCGCTACGAGCAGTACTTC.

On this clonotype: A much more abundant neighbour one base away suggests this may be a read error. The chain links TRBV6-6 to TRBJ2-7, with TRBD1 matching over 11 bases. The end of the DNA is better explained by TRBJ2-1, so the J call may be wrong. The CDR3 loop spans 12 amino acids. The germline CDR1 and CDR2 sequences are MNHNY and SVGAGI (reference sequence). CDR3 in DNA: TGTGCCAGCAGAGGGACAGGGGGGGAGCAGTTCTTC. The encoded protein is CASRGTGGEQFF.

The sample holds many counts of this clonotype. CDR3 region: CASSQDSAGITDTQYF. CDR3 DNA sequence: TGTGCCAGCAGCCAAGATTCGGCGGGGATCACAGATACGCAGTATTTT. The rearrangement joins TRBV4-2 to TRBJ2-3; D is possibly TRBD2 (6 bases). Trimming stripped 0 bases from V and 2 bases from J, with 12 bases between. The CDR3 has 16 amino acids. The germline V gene has CDR1 LGHNA and CDR2 YNFKEQ.

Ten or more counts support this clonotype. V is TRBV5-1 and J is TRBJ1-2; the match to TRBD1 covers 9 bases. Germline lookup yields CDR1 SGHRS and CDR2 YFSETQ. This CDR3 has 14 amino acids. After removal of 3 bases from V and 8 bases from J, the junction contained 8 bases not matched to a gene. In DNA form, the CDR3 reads TGCGCCAGCAGCTCCGAGGACAGGGGACCGGGCTACACCTTC. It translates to CASSSEDRGPGYTF.

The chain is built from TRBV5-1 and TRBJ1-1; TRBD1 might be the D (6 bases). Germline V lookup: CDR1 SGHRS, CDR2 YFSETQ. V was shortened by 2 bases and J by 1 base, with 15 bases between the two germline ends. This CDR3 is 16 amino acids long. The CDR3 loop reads CASSLMGAASNTEAFF. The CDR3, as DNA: TGCGCCAGCAGCTTAATGGGGGCCGCCTCGAACACTGAAGCTTTCTTT.

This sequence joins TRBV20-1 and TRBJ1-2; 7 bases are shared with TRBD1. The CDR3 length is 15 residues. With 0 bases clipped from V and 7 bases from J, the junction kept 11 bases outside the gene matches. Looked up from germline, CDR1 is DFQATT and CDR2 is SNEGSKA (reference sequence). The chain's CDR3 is CSARDGSRGGSGYTF. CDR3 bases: TGCAGTGCTAGAGATGGTTCCCGAGGGGGCTCTGGCTACACCTTC.